This T cell receptor (beta chain) was retrieved from a study of cytomegalovirus exposure and HLA in healthy donors. The PCR had 60 Vbeta and 13 Jbeta primers. Profiling relied on immunoSEQ multiplex PCR, and the TCRdb table lists in-frame clones only, not all of them. The table records approximately 90,000 clones, around 77% of them present only once. This TCR came from a man aged 35 to 55 in good health and CMV-seronegative. Sequencing was performed on PBMCs.

The CDR3 protein is CAWSAGVGNYGYTF. The CDR3 coding sequence is TGTGCCTGGAGTGCAGGGGTAGGTAACTATGGCTACACCTTC. This chain uses TRBV30 with TRBJ1-2; possible D gene TRBD1, 6 bases. V was shortened by 1 base and J by 1 base, with 10 bases between the two germline ends. Germline CDR1 is GTSNPN and CDR2 is SVGIG (reference sequence). This CDR3 has 14 amino acids.